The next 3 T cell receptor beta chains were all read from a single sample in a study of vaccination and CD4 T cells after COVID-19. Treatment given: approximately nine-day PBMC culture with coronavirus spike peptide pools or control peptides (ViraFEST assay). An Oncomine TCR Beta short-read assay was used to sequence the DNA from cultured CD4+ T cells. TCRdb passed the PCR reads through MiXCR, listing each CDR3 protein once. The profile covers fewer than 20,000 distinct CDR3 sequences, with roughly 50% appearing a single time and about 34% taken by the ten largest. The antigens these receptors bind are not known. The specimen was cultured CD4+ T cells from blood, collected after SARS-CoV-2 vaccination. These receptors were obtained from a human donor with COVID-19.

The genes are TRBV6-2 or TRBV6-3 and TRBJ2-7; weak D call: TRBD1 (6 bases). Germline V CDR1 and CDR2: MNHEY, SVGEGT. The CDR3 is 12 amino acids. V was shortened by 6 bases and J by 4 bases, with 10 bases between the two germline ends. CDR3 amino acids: CASSPQGYEQYF. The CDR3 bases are TGTGCCAGCAGCCCACAGGGATACGAGCAGTACTTC.

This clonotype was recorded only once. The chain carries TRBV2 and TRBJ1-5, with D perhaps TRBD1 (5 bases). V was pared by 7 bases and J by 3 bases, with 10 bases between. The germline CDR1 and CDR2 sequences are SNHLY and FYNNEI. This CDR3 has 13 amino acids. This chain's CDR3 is CASNRDYNQPQHF. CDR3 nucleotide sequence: TGTGCCAGCAACCGGGACTACAATCAGCCCCAGCATTTT.

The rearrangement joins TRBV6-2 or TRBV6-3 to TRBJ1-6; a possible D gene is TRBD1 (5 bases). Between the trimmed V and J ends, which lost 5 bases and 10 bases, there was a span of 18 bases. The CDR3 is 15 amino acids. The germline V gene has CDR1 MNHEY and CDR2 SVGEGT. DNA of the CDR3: TGTGCCAGCAGTCCTCTGGGACGGGGAGTATCACCCCTCCACTTT. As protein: CASSPLGRGVSPLHF.